Below, one T cell receptor beta chain is given with its context. Its antigen is currently unknown. Donors consisted of healthy bone marrow donors. This sample was included in a study of cytomegalovirus exposure and HLA in healthy donors. The V segment lost 2 bases and the J segment 9 bases; nucleotides outside the gene matches: 10. Germline V CDR1 and CDR2: KGHSH, LQKENI. This CDR3 has 15 residues. The study ran its PCR with 60 Vbeta and 13 Jbeta primers. Some clones are missing from TCRdb's copy, which holds only in-frame ones; the method was immunoSEQ multiplex PCR. The sample lists 200,000 to 250,000 clones, 65% to 90% occurring once. Findings and limits, study-wide: From TCR beta sequences, most subjects' HLA-A and HLA-B alleles were reportedly predicted accurately.

The chain uses TRBV18 and TRBJ2-7; TRBD2 aligns across 10 bases. The clonotype was recovered from a girl between 5 and 17 years old in good health and CMV-seronegative. The sequencing sample was made of PBMCs. In nucleotides, the CDR3 is TGTGCCAGCTCACCAGCCGGGACTAGCGTAATTGGGCAGTACTTC. Translation: CASSPAGTSVIGQYF. Variable domain in full (rest from reference TRBV18 and TRBJ2-7): NAGVMQNPRHLVRRRGQEARLRCSPMKGHSHVYWYRQLPEEGLKFMVYLQKENIIDESGMPKERFSAEFPKEGPSILRIQQVVRGDSAAYFCASSPAGTSVIGQYFGPGTRLTVT.